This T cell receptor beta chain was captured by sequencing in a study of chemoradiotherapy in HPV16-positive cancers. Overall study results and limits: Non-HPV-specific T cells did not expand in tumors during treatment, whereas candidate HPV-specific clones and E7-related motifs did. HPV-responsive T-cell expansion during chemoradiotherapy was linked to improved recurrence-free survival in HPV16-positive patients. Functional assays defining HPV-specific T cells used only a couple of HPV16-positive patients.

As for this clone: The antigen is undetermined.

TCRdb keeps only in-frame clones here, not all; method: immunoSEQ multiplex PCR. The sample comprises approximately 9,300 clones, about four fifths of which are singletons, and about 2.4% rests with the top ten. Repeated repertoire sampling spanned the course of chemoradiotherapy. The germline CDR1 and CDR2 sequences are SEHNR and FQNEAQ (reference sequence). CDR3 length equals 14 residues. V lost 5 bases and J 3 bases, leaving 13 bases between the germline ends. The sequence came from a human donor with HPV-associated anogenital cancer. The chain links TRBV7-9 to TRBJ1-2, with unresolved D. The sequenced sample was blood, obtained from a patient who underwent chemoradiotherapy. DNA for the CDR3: TGTGCCAGCAGCCCCGGGATACAGTACTATGGCTACACCTTC. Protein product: CASSPGIQYYGYTF.